The rows below give T cell receptor beta chains drawn from one sample of a study of regulatory T cells in long-lasting Graves disease. Via MiXCR, TCRdb re-called the multiplex PCR reads, giving one row per CDR3 protein. The sample records about 200,000 distinct CDR3 sequences, around 20% being singletons. The data were also submitted as part of a second study, on T cells in Graves' hyperthyroidism and ophthalmopathy.

Sequenced here: peripheral blood mononuclear cells (PBMCs), sampled at new diagnosis, from a patient treated with antithyroid drugs. These receptor sequences come from a woman aged 30 to 39 with Graves disease. Each CDR3 is given with its conserved first and last residue. D genes are given only for firm matches. Clone size is given for some rows only: seen once, a few or many times, or a class if the clone is expanded.

many | TRBJ2-1 | TRBV2 | . | CASSEDSSSYNEQFF | TGTGCCAGCAGCGAGGACAGCAGCTCCTACAATGAGCAGTTCTTC
. | TRBJ1-5 | TRBV28 | TRBD1 | CASSLPGQGFAQPQHF | TGTGCCAGCAGTTTACCGGGACAGGGGTTCGCTCAGCCCCAGCATTTT
many | TRBJ2-3 | TRBV6-2/TRBV6-3 | . | CASSYRLPYTDTQYF | TGTGCCAGCAGTTACAGACTACCGTACACAGATACGCAGTATTTT
. | TRBJ1-1 | TRBV12-3/TRBV12-4 | . | CASSPRAAQVSSEAFF | TGTGCCAGCAGTCCACGAGCGGCACAAGTGAGCTCTGAAGCTTTCTTT
. | TRBJ1-2 | TRBV3-1 | . | CASSQDRDISYGYTF | TGTGCCAGCAGCCAAGACAGGGACATTTCCTATGGCTACACCTTC
many | TRBJ1-2 | TRBV28 | . | CASSPGDTRGMNGYTF | TGTGCCAGCAGTCCGGGGGACACCCGAGGGATGAATGGCTACACCTTC
many | TRBJ1-1 | TRBV20-1 | . | CSAREVTQGSNTEAFF | TGCAGTGCTAGAGAGGTTACGCAGGGGTCGAACACTGAAGCTTTCTTT
. | TRBJ2-6 | TRBV27 | . | CASSQSSSVSGANVLTF | TGTGCCAGCAGTCAATCTAGTTCGGTTTCTGGGGCCAACGTCCTGACTTTC
few | TRBJ2-7 | TRBV6-1 | . | CASSEQGNEQYF | TGTGCCAGCAGTGAGCAGGGGAACGAGCAGTACTTC
. | TRBJ2-7 | TRBV29-1 | . | CSAGVGPVLYEQYF | TGCAGCGCCGGGGTAGGGCCCGTCCTCTACGAGCAGTACTTC
many | TRBJ2-4 | TRBV7-3 | TRBD2 | CASSNGTSGLAKNIQYF | TGTGCCAGCAGCAACGGGACTAGCGGACTAGCCAAAAACATTCAGTACTTC
many | TRBJ1-1 | TRBV13 | . | CASSFTQGMNTEAFF | TGTGCCAGCAGCTTCACACAGGGTATGAACACTGAAGCTTTCTTT
many | TRBJ1-6 | TRBV20-1 | TRBD1 | CSATRDSGNSPLHF | TGCAGTGCTACCCGGGACAGTGGGAATTCACCCCTCCACTTT
few | TRBJ1-1 | TRBV20-1 | . | CSARVGGPTTEAFF | TGCAGTGCTAGAGTTGGGGGTCCTACCACTGAAGCTTTCTTT
few | TRBJ1-2 | TRBV7-9 | . | CASSLIGSYGYTF | TGTGCCAGCAGTCTCATCGGGTCTTATGGCTACACCTTC
many | TRBJ2-7 | TRBV19 | . | CASSRQETSYEQYF | TGTGCCAGTAGTAGACAGGAGACCTCCTACGAGCAGTACTTC
many | TRBJ1-1 | TRBV2 | . | CASISNSSPTEAFF | TGTGCCAGCATCTCGAACAGCAGTCCCACTGAAGCTTTCTTT
many | TRBJ1-1 | TRBV20-1 | . | CRGGSGYANTEAFF | TGCAGGGGGGGGAGCGGGTATGCGAACACTGAAGCTTTCTTT
many | TRBJ1-1 | TRBV11-2 | . | CASRVGTEDNTEAFF | TGTGCCAGCAGAGTCGGGACCGAAGACAACACTGAAGCTTTCTTT
many | TRBJ2-7 | TRBV13 | . | CASTQLTGESYEQYF | TGTGCCAGCACACAACTGACGGGGGAATCCTACGAGCAGTACTTC
many | TRBJ1-1 | TRBV20-1 | . | CSAHGTLRMNTEAFF | TGCAGTGCTCACGGGACACTCAGGATGAACACTGAAGCTTTCTTT
. | TRBJ2-2 | TRBV2 | . | CASRREGELFF | TGTGCCAGCCGACGGGAGGGGGAGCTGTTTTTT
many | TRBJ1-1 | TRBV30 | . | CAWGEYGSYTEAFF | TGTGCCTGGGGGGAATACGGGTCCTACACTGAAGCTTTCTTT
many | TRBJ2-3 | TRBV6-9 | TRBD2 | CASSYPTSGGHSSTDTQYF | TGTGCCAGCAGTTACCCGACTAGCGGGGGGCACTCTAGCACAGATACGCAGTATTTT
many | TRBJ1-1 | TRBV12-3/TRBV12-4 | TRBD1 | CASSFSGQGTEAFF | TGTGCCAGCAGTTTCTCGGGACAGGGAACTGAAGCTTTCTTT
. | TRBJ1-1 | TRBV20-1 | TRBD1 | CSAKGGTGVNTEAFF | TGCAGTGCTAAGGGGGGGACAGGGGTGAACACTGAAGCTTTCTTT
. | TRBJ1-1 | TRBV27 | . | CANRPLGWAGDTEAFF | TGTGCCAACAGACCCCTGGGGTGGGCTGGGGACACTGAAGCTTTCTTT
few | TRBJ1-1 | TRBV20-1 | . | CSAYPGRLNTEAFF | TGCAGTGCATACCCGGGACGTCTGAACACTGAAGCTTTCTTT
. | TRBJ2-2 | TRBV12-3/TRBV12-4 | . | CASSTTVTGELFF | TGTGCCAGCAGCACGACAGTAACCGGGGAGCTGTTTTTT
many | TRBJ2-7 | TRBV24-1 | TRBD1 | CATSQGADGEQYF | TGTGCCACCAGTCAGGGGGCTGATGGCGAGCAGTACTTC
medium-sized | TRBJ1-1 | TRBV2 | TRBD1 | CASRVQGSNTEAFF | TGTGCCAGCAGGGTACAGGGGTCGAACACTGAAGCTTTCTTT
few | TRBJ2-7 | TRBV20-1 | TRBD1 | CSAKTGGVYEQYF | TGCAGTGCTAAGACAGGGGGCGTATACGAGCAGTACTTC
. | TRBJ2-5 | TRBV24-1 | . | CATSELGTDQETQYF | TGTGCCACCAGTGAACTCGGGACGGACCAAGAGACCCAGTACTTC
few | TRBJ1-2 | TRBV20-1 | TRBD1 | CSAREQVLEDRGQVYGYTF | TGCAGTGCTAGAGAGCAGGTTCTCGAGGACAGGGGGCAAGTATATGGCTACACCTTC
many | TRBJ1-4 | TRBV3-1 | . | CASSQQGHPNEKLFF | TGTGCCAGCAGCCAACAGGGTCATCCTAATGAAAAACTGTTTTTT
many | TRBJ1-6 | TRBV4-1 | . | CASSQDPGAPLHF | TGTGCCAGCAGCCAAGACCCGGGCGCACCCCTCCACTTT